This TCR beta chain was sequenced for a study of shared clonotypes between healthy human individuals. Study context: Donors had three CD4 naive, three CD4 memory, two CD8 naive and one CD8 memory plate apiece.

With regard to this clone: This same CDR3 is encoded by further DNA sequences in the sample.

It was across several immunoSEQ plates that each subset's genomic DNA was evenly split. TCRdb's table, derived via immunoSEQ multiplex PCR, lists solely in-frame clones and lacks some. The table has some 2,400,000 clones, 90% to 96% seen once. Donors comprised healthy HIV-negative adults lacking recent acute infections or vaccinations. Only Caucasian adults living in Nashville, Tennessee made up the donor group. Trimming took off 0 bases at V and 0 bases at J, with 9 bases between the two ends. The CDR3 spans 16 residues. Germline-derived CDR1 and CDR2 are SEHNR and FQNEAQ (reference sequence). Sequencing was done on a sample of naive CD4+ T cells sorted from blood. Specified subset: CD45RA+ positively selected. This TCR derives from a man younger than 35 in good health. This chain joins TRBV7-9 and TRBJ1-3; D gene unclear. CDR3 in amino acids: CASSLALGISGNTIYF. CDR3 nucleotides: TGTGCCAGCAGCTTAGCTCTCGGGATCTCTGGAAACACCATATATTTT.